This TCR beta chain was observed in a study of cytomegalovirus exposure and HLA in healthy donors (dated by TCRdb to 2017 to 2019). For context, the study as a whole: In an earlier analysis of approximately 640 of the donors, 250 to 350 Gb of sequence data and 90 million to 120 million unique TCR beta sequences from 180 million or so T cells were reported. Approximately 310 gigabases of sequencing data and roughly 80 million unique TCR sequences made up an early release that covered over 550 HLA-typed donors. Of the roughly 400 genotyped donors, roughly 80% fell in the genetic ancestry cluster associated with self-reported Caucasian donors. The study aimed to test whether signatures of past pathogen exposure could be identified by cataloging public T cell receptors. The study used immunosequencing to profile the T cell repertoires of hundreds of subjects and linked those repertoires to cytomegalovirus serostatus. Along with the approximately 700-subject first cohort, a separate validation cohort of 120 different subjects was used. High-throughput TCR immunosequencing, statistical association of individual TCRs with disease status, and machine learning were combined to predict cytomegalovirus infection status. To study patterns of TCR occurrence, a later analysis re-analyzed previously published TCR beta repertoires from hundreds of donors and added high-resolution HLA genotyping. In the later analysis, no new phenotypic data were used to find candidate immune exposures; instead, reliance was placed on TCR beta sequences and their occurrence across donors. An earlier analysis of roughly 600 of the donors used high-throughput TCR beta sequencing to judge whether each TCR beta V gene segment behaved as functional or pseudogenic. Donor age, sex, ethnicity and CMV serostatus were collected together with the repertoire data. A later genetic analysis took genome-wide SNP genotypes for 398 of the 666 donors and used that subset as a discovery cohort. All discovery cohort repertoires had been generated using a single sequencing platform. Class I and class II HLA loci were covered by the typing at four-digit resolution. Typing coverage varied by locus: roughly 629-640 donors for A, B, C, DRB1 and DQB1; approximately 500 for DQA1; 606 for DPA1; some 470 for DPB1. Four to six DR-DQ haplotypes were handled as single units for association and clustering, since linkage in the cohort was strong. On average, over 200,000 unique TCR beta nucleotide sequences were sequenced per donor among 350 to 400 genotyped donors of the cohort, with roughly 20% of those sequences being non-productive. Here is what the overall study found, with its caveats: At a false discovery rate of 0.05, a later analysis linked some 17,000 TCR beta sequences to specific HLA alleles. A later analysis found that most CMV-associated TCR beta chains appeared HLA-restricted, with HLA associations seemingly driven largely by CMV exposure. A later analysis found that HLA-associated TCR beta chains were more clonally expanded and had lower generation probabilities than equally common non-associated chains. Most TCR sequences were seen in very few donors, while some public TCRs were found in many individuals. A group of highly shared sequence variants was considered likely to be a technical artifact of the sequencing pipeline. The 87-base-pair reads could not distinguish some IMGT-functional V segments, including TRBV6-2 and TRBV6-3, so those segments were excluded. Cytomegalovirus status was reported to be diagnosed by the classifier with high specificity and sensitivity in both the original and validation cohorts. Because counts were too low, roughly 18 rarely observed V segments, including chromosome 9 orphons, were left out of the earlier analysis of some 600 of the donors. The study listed approximately 150 TCR beta chains as associated with cytomegalovirus. It was suggested by the authors that the approach could potentially be generalized to other disease states and immunological phenotypes. The presence/absence analyses assumed that sequencing depth was roughly uniform across donors, and that assumption may not be true. Correlated functional status among segregating V segments might reflect linkage disequilibrium, but an unknown experimental factor could not be ruled out. In a later analysis, the rate of TCR association differed among HLA loci, with DRB1 alleles having the most associated TCRs and HLA-C alleles having the fewest. Assigning TCR associations to individual alleles was difficult when HLA alleles, especially DR and DQ, strongly co-occurred. HLA typing was unavailable for some donors at each locus, so association tests used only the typed subset. Only TCR beta chains were sequenced in this cohort, and the absence of alpha or paired-chain data limited detectable features. Immune exposure information for the cohort was limited to CMV serostatus. An association between a missense DCLRE1C variant and V-gene and J-gene trimming of TCR beta chains was found in a later genetic analysis and replicated in an independent cohort. Several of the top co-occurrence clusters appeared to be linked to parvovirus B19, influenza, CMV and Epstein-Barr virus, according to a later analysis. A further reported finding was that TCR beta sequences accurately predicted the HLA-A and HLA-B alleles for most subjects in the first cohort. A few of the identified cytomegalovirus-associated TCR beta chains were confirmed in vitro to be specific for cytomegalovirus antigens. Compared with the 666-donor mean, donors in an Asian-associated ancestry cluster had fewer N-insertions in productive TCRs, according to a later genetic analysis. An earlier analysis of 587 of the donors showed that most TCR beta V segments appeared in productive rearrangements either about 87% or about 30% of the time, which broadly matched IMGT annotations.

The cohort was made up of 666 healthy bone marrow donors. Cohort members were all nominally healthy when sampled, although unrecorded immune exposures were likely present. The donor was CMV seronegative and belonged to the group of 350 to 400 seronegative cohort members. A peripheral blood sample was provided by each donor, and peripheral blood mononuclear cells were used for TCR beta sequencing. The Qiagen DNeasy Blood Extraction Kit was used to extract genomic DNA from the blood cell samples. Preparation of the library involved the immunoSEQ multiplex PCR assay. The multiplex PCR relied on a mix of 60 forward primers for TCR Vbeta segments and 13 reverse primers for TCR Jbeta segments. The CDR3 region of rearranged TCR beta genes was amplified from genomic DNA by a multiplex PCR assay. The Illumina HiSeq System was used to sequence the amplified TCR beta libraries as 87-base-pair reads. The original methods were these. Across the 700 or so repertoires, a later analysis counted 75 million to 90 million unique TCR beta chains, about 10 million of which were shared by at least two donors. Raw reads were error-corrected and collapsed into unique sequences by a nearest-neighbor algorithm in which closely related sequences were merged to remove PCR and sequencing errors. Alignment of CDR3 sequences to IMGT reference sequences was used to assign V, D and J gene segments. For a sequence to be retained, a match of at least six nucleotides was required to both a V gene segment and a J gene segment. A rearrangement was called productive if the CDR3 had no stop codons and remained in frame with V and J, and every other rearrangement was called non-productive. CDR3 was defined according to IMGT convention as the region running from the second conserved V-encoded cysteine to the conserved J-encoded phenylalanine. The earlier analysis of about 560 of the donors excluded any sequence lacking an unambiguous match to a single V gene segment. In an earlier analysis of around 600 of the donors, V segments were called functional above 56.7% productive rearrangements and were called segregating when the between-donor standard deviation exceeded 5%. A statistical classification framework was developed to diagnose cytomegalovirus status using the catalog of TCR beta chain sequences. A later analysis assigned V and J genes by comparing TCR nucleotide sequences with IMGT/GENE-DB human TR gene sequences. In a later analysis, CDR3 sequences and most-parsimonious VDJ recombination scenarios were assigned using the TCRdist pipeline. In a later analysis, every TCR beta chain was defined by the combination of its CDR3 amino acid sequence and its V-gene family, and reads without a unique V-gene family were dropped. As a way to deal with suspected cross-contamination and a sequencing artifact, a later analysis dropped 450 to 700 nucleotide sequences that were highly shared and had low generation probability. In a later analysis, a clonal expansion index was calculated for each public chain from normalized within-repertoire ranks of inferred template counts. Generation probabilities in a later analysis came from a VDJ recombination model fitted to out-of-frame rearrangements, and those results were checked against IGoR. In a later analysis, TCR-TCR, TCR-HLA and TCR-CMV co-occurrence was scored with hypergeometric tests, and a repertoire-size bias correction was applied to TCR pairs. False discovery rates were estimated in a later analysis by permuting HLA or CMV assignments 20 times. A later analysis grouped co-occurring TCRs with DBSCAN, adding TCRdist sequence similarity when clustering within HLA-allele-positive subsets. Co-occurrence clustering excluded repertoires with fewer than 30,000 or more than 120,000 public chains, plus five with anomalous nucleotide sharing. TCRdb stores this immuneACCESS table with in-frame sequences only. Part of the clones is absent; in the studies checked, under half of the shortfall reflects unresolved V genes, and no reason is known for the rest. V, J and clone size are taken as reported in that table, and D and trimming were inferred from the DNA itself. This sample is represented by 200,000 or so clones; about 88% of them were singletons. The biggest ten clones account for around 0.21% of the sample.

As to this clone: Its antigen remains unidentified. No base quality values were provided; no much bigger clone lies one nucleotide off.

Spanning cysteine to phenylalanine, the CDR3 consists of 14 amino acids. Only CDR3 DNA is held: 42 bases, read in frame from base 1. Looking up the germline V gene (reference sequence) yields CDR1 SEHNR and CDR2 FQNEAQ. The sequenced sample consisted of PBMCs. This TCR derives from a girl in the first two years of life in good health and CMV-seronegative. Recombination linked TRBV7-9 to TRBJ1-3; 6 matching bases give a weak D call of TRBD1. The encoded CDR3 is CAWGRGTSGNTIYF. The DNA sequence is as follows: TGTGCGTGGGGCAGGGGCACCTCTGGAAACACCATATATTTT.